Following are 3 T cell receptor beta chains from one sample sequenced in a study of blood T cell repertoires in COVID-19. The protocol was immunoSEQ multiplex PCR, while the TCRdb copy is restricted to in-frame clones and leaves out a portion. The table lists 250,000 to 350,000 clones, 65% to 85% of them singletons. Sequencing input: peripheral blood. All receptors derive from a human donor with COVID-19, enrolled during active disease. The donor label of this sample is uncertain.

For this clone: One junction end does not reproduce the germline sequence, and a read error may be involved. V usage is TRBV7-7 and J usage is TRBJ2-1, with D possibly being TRBD2 (5 bases). This CDR3 has 13 amino acids. Germline V gives CDR1 SSHAT, CDR2 FNYEAQ (reference sequence). The CDR3 nucleotides are TGTGCTAGCAGCTTAGGCGGGCCGGAACCCCGGTTCTTC. Its translation: CASSLGGPEPRFF.

This clone has ten or more counts. The chain is built from TRBV19 and TRBJ1-4; 10 nucleotides align to TRBD1. V shed 4 bases, J shed 6 bases, and the junction held 2 bases outside the gene matches. The CDR3 is 14 residues long. CDR1 and CDR2 from the germline V gene are LNHDA and SQIVND (reference sequence). CDR3 sequence: CASSSGTGDEKLFF. The CDR3 DNA is TGTGCCAGTAGTAGCGGGACAGGGGATGAAAAACTGTTTTTT.

V is TRBV29-1 and J is TRBJ1-6, with a possible D match to TRBD1 (6 bases). The germline V and J ends were trimmed by 6 bases and 5 bases, with 17 bases remaining between them. Looked up from germline, CDR1 is SQVTM and CDR2 is ANQGSEA. The CDR3 consists of 15 residues. CDR3: CSVGLGGAHNSPLHF. In nucleotides, the CDR3 is TGCAGCGTAGGCCTCGGGGGGGCACATAATTCACCCCTCCACTTT.